These 26 T cell receptor beta chains share one sample of origin, sequenced in a study of radiotherapy plus CTLA-4 blockade in lung cancer. Using immunoSEQ multiplex PCR, the repertoire was profiled, and TCRdb retains in-frame clones only, with some absent. The repertoire holds about 25,000 clones, with around 70% as singletons. This specimen consisted of peripheral blood, obtained from a patient treated with radiotherapy plus ipilimumab. These receptors originate from a human donor with non-small cell lung cancer whose response to radiotherapy plus ipilimumab could not be evaluated.

The rearrangement joins TRBV5-4 to TRBJ2-5; TRBD2 agrees at 10 bases. CDR1 and CDR2 (germline): SGHNT, YYREEE (reference sequence). The J segment lost 5 bases and the V segment lost 4 bases, leaving 8 bases of the junction unmatched. There are 15 residues in the CDR3. The DNA for the CDR3 is TGTGCCAGCAGCAACAGCGGGAGGGCCACCGAGACCCAGTACTTC. It translates to CASSNSGRATETQYF.

The chain joins TRBV5-1 to TRBJ2-7; no definite D call. There are 14 residues in the CDR3. Trimming stripped 1 base from V and 0 bases from J, with 8 bases between. CDR1 is SGHRS, CDR2 YFSETQ, per germline. The CDR3 sequence is CASSLSGSSYEQYF. The CDR3, as DNA: TGCGCCAGCAGCTTGTCTGGCAGCTCCTACGAGCAGTACTTC.

The chain employs TRBV5-6 and TRBJ1-1; TRBD1 might be the D (5 bases). There are 15 residues in the CDR3. V was clipped by 4 bases and J by 2 bases, with 15 bases between them. The germline V gene has CDR1 SGHDT and CDR2 YYEEEE. The CDR3 sequence is CASSKPPQGNTEAFF. The CDR3 nucleotides read TGTGCCAGCAGCAAGCCCCCGCAGGGTAACACTGAAGCTTTCTTT.

The V gene is TRBV10-1, the J gene TRBJ2-5, with 12 bases identical to TRBD2. J gave up 5 bases and V 4 bases, and 5 bases lay outside the gene matches. The length of the CDR3 is 15 residues. CDR1 and CDR2 (germline): WNHNN, SYGVQD (reference sequence). CDR3 sequence: CASSATSGSGETQYF. DNA of the CDR3: TGCGCCAGCAGTGCGACTAGCGGGAGTGGTGAGACCCAGTACTTC.

This chain links TRBV19 with TRBJ2-7; TRBD1 matches at 9 bases. Germline V gene sequence: CDR1 LNHDA, CDR2 SQIVND (reference sequence). The CDR3 runs to 15 residues. Trimming took 6 bases from V and 6 from J; bases not matched to a gene: 12. This CDR3 is CASSPLSGQGREQYF. The CDR3 nucleotides are TGTGCCAGTAGCCCCCTCTCCGGACAGGGGCGCGAGCAGTACTTC.

In this sample, this clone turned up once. The V call is TRBV5-6, the J call TRBJ1-2; no reliable D call. CDR3 length equals 17 residues. CDR1 is SGHDT and CDR2 is YYEEEE in the germline V gene. Trimming left V 0 bases short and J 5 bases short, with 20 bases between. CDR3 loop: CASSLADDVDLGYGYTF. DNA of the CDR3: TGTGCCAGCAGCTTGGCAGATGACGTGGACTTGGGGTATGGCTACACCTTC.

The J gene is TRBJ2-2, the V gene TRBV27; D is possibly TRBD1 (6 bases). Trimming left V 6 bases short and J 4 bases short, with 12 bases between. There are 14 residues in the CDR3. Germline loops: CDR1 MNHEY, CDR2 SMNVEV (reference sequence). The CDR3 DNA follows: TGTGCCAGCAGCTTCAGGGGACCCACCGGGGAGCTGTTTTTT. This gives the protein CASSFRGPTGELFF.

V usage is TRBV11-2 and J usage is TRBJ2-5, with D uncertain. V lost 11 bases and J lost 0, with 13 bases in between. CDR3 length equals 13 residues. CDR1 and CDR2 (germline): SGHAT, FQNNGV. The CDR3 loop reads CASAWAYQETQYF. The CDR3 DNA reads as TGTGCCTCTGCTTGGGCGTACCAAGAGACCCAGTACTTC. The full variable domain, with the rest looked up from reference TRBV11-2 and TRBJ2-5, is EAGVAQSPRYKIIEKRQSVAFWCNPISGHATLYWYQQILGQGPKLLIQFQNNGVVDDSQLPKDRFSAERLKGVDSTLKIQPAKLEDSAVYLCASAWAYQETQYFGPGTRLLVL.

This clone showed up just a few times. The V and J genes are TRBV19 and TRBJ2-1; 13 bases fit TRBD2. The CDR3 loop spans 19 amino acids. The germline gives CDR1 LNHDA, CDR2 SQIVND (reference sequence). The V gene end was trimmed by 4 bases and the J gene end by 0 bases; junction bases not matched to a gene: 9. The CDR3, as DNA: TGTGCCAGTAGTAGGCTTGGACTAGCGGGAGACCACTCCTACAATGAGCAGTTCTTC. Its translation is CASSRLGLAGDHSYNEQFF. Using reference TRBV19 and TRBJ2-1 for the parts outside the CDR3, the full variable domain is DGGITQSPKYLFRKEGQNVTLSCEQNLNHDAMYWYRQDPGQGLRLIYYSQIVNDFQKGDIAEGYSVSREKKESFPLTVTSAQKNPTAFYLCASSRLGLAGDHSYNEQFFGPGTRLTVL.

This chain connects TRBV11-2 to TRBJ1-2, with TRBD1 identical over 8 bases. Germline V gene lookup returns CDR1 SGHAT and CDR2 FQNNGV. The V gene end was trimmed by 0 bases and the J gene end by 4 bases; junction bases not matched to a gene: 10. The CDR3 extends over 17 amino acids. This CDR3 reads CASSLDQGAVGFYGYTF. The CDR3 DNA sequence: TGTGCCAGCAGCTTAGATCAGGGGGCCGTGGGTTTCTATGGCTACACCTTC.

CDR3 coding DNA: TGTGCCAGCAGACCACGGGGGGGAACCCTCACAGATACGCAGTATTTT. Its translation: CASRPRGGTLTDTQYF. The chain recombines TRBV2 with TRBJ2-3; 8 positions match TRBD2. The trim removed 6 bases at V and 2 bases at J, leaving 10 bases unmatched. The CDR3 is 16 amino acids. Germline V CDR1 and CDR2: SNHLY, FYNNEI.

The chain employs TRBV11-2 and TRBJ1-5; D not resolved. CDR3 length: 15 amino acids. The V and J ends lost 0 bases and 1 base respectively, with 7 bases between them. Per the germline V gene, CDR1 is SGHAT and CDR2 is FQNNGV. The CDR3 loop reads CASSLDLNSNQPQHF. The CDR3 nucleotides read TGTGCCAGCAGCTTAGATCTAAACAGCAATCAGCCCCAGCATTTT.

The chain is built from TRBV4-1 and TRBJ2-7, with 7 positions matching TRBD2. Germline loops: CDR1 MGHRA, CDR2 YSYEKL. V trimming: 1 base; J trimming: 3 bases; junction bases outside the gene matches: 6. This CDR3 spans 15 amino acids. The CDR3 here is CASSQATSWGYEQYF. The CDR3 bases are TGCGCCAGCAGCCAAGCGACTAGCTGGGGCTACGAGCAGTACTTC.

As concerns this clone: Sequence at one end of the junction differs from germline and may be a read error. The CDR3 loop reads CASSLRELSEQFF. The DNA for the CDR3 is TGTGCTAGCAGCTTGCGGGAGTTGTCTGAGCAGTTCTTC. The rearrangement uses TRBV7-7 and TRBJ2-1, with 7 bases matching TRBD2. This CDR3 spans 13 amino acids. Germline CDR1 SSHAT, CDR2 FNYEAQ (reference sequence). The full variable domain, completed using reference TRBV7-7 and TRBJ2-1, is GAGVSQSPRYKVTKRGQDVTLRCDPISSHATLYWYQQALGQGPEFLTYFNYEAQPDKSGLPSDRFSAERPEGSISTLTIQRTEQRDSAMYRCASSLRELSEQFFGPGTRLTVL.

CDR3: CASSAQGVHTEAFF. The DNA for the CDR3 is TGTGCCAGCAGTGCACAGGGTGTTCACACTGAAGCTTTCTTT. J is TRBJ1-1 and V is TRBV6-6; the D gene is possibly TRBD1 (6 bases). The V gene lost 5 bases and the J gene lost 3 bases, with 13 bases spanning the gap. Germline lookup yields CDR1 MNHNY and CDR2 SVGAGI (reference sequence). The CDR3 has 14 amino acids.

V gene TRBV4-3 combines with J gene TRBJ2-1; 9 nucleotides match TRBD2. CDR3 length: 14 residues. Unmatched junction bases numbered 4, after V lost 4 bases and J lost 6 bases. The germline V gene encodes CDR1 LGHNA and CDR2 YSLEER. CDR3 sequence (DNA): TGCGCCAGCAGCCTCCAGCGGGAGGCCAATGAGCAGTTCTTC. This translates into CASSLQREANEQFF.

This clone was seen a few times. The chain links TRBV7-2 to TRBJ2-4; 7 bases agree with TRBD1. V dropped 4 bases and J dropped 6; count of bases not matched to a gene: 15. Per germline, CDR1 SGHTA and CDR2 FQGNSA. The CDR3 totals 17 residues. CDR3 loop: CASSSQAAGGARNIQYF. CDR3 in DNA: TGTGCCAGCAGCTCCCAGGCCGCAGGGGGTGCTAGAAACATTCAGTACTTC.

A note on this clone: Mismatch with germline at one junction end may stem from a read error. The gene calls are TRBV28 and TRBJ2-2, with TRBD1 identical over 9 bases. The CDR3 has 15 residues. Germline CDR1 is MDHEN and CDR2 is SYDVKM. CDR3 amino acids: CASRTGGRNTGELSF. CDR3 DNA sequence: TGTGCCAGCCGCACAGGGGGCCGGAACACCGGGGAGCTGTCTTTT.

The chain couples TRBV9 to TRBJ2-2, with 7 bases identical to TRBD1. The CDR3 spans 15 residues. Germline loops: CDR1 SGDLS, CDR2 YYNGEE. Trimming at V came to 4 bases and at J to 8 bases, leaving 11 bases not matched to a gene. The CDR3 is CASSPETGSRGELFF. Written as DNA, the CDR3 is TGTGCCAGCAGCCCCGAGACAGGGTCCAGAGGGGAGCTGTTTTTT.

This clone occurred once. The chain joins TRBV6-1 to TRBJ2-3; weak D call: TRBD2 (6 bases). CDR1 and CDR2 (germline): MNHNS, SASEGT. V lost 8 bases and J lost 2, with 14 bases in between. The CDR3 is 14 residues long. DNA of the CDR3: TGTGCCAGCGCACTGGCGGGGCCCACAGATACGCAGTATTTT. This translates into CASALAGPTDTQYF.

The CDR3 bases are TGTGCCAGCAGTTCCGGGTCTAGCGGGAGGGTGATCGGAGAGCAGTACTTC. This translates into CASSSGSSGRVIGEQYF. The chain links TRBV5-4 to TRBJ2-7, with 12 bases that match TRBD2. Germline lookup yields CDR1 SGHNT and CDR2 YYREEE (reference sequence). The CDR3 is 17 residues long. The V segment lost 5 bases and the J segment 7 bases; nucleotides outside the gene matches: 16.

This chain joins TRBV7-9 and TRBJ2-3; 12 nucleotides line up with TRBD2. Trimming took 5 bases from V and 6 from J; bases not matched to a gene: 9. There are 16 residues in the CDR3. Looked up from germline, CDR1 is SEHNR and CDR2 is FQNEAQ (reference sequence). CDR3 bases: TGTGCCAGCAGCCAAAGACTAGCGGGAGCGGGGGATACGCAGTATTTT. It specifies CASSQRLAGAGDTQYF.

The chain recombines TRBV7-6 with TRBJ2-1; D perhaps matches TRBD2 (5 bases). V lost 5 bases, J lost 9 bases, and 14 bases lay in between. Germline V gene sequence: CDR1 SGHVS, CDR2 FNYEAQ. This CDR3 contains 13 residues. The CDR3 DNA sequence: TGTGCCAGCAGCCCTCCCGGGGTGGGTGAGCAGTTCTTC. Amino acid sequence: CASSPPGVGEQFF.

The V gene is TRBV27, the J gene TRBJ1-1; 9 bases align to TRBD1. The germline gives CDR1 MNHEY, CDR2 SMNVEV (reference sequence). Unmatched junction bases numbered 5, after V lost 7 bases and J lost 5 bases. CDR3 length equals 13 residues. The DNA of the CDR3 is TGTGCCAGCAAAGGGACAGGGAGAACTGAAGCTTTCTTT. Protein product: CASKGTGRTEAFF.

The V call is TRBV14, the J call TRBJ1-2; possibly TRBD1 for D (6 bases). The CDR3 contains 14 residues. Per the germline V gene, CDR1 is SGHDN and CDR2 is FVKESK. V lost 3 bases and J 6 bases, leaving 14 bases between the germline ends. The CDR3 sequence: CASSQNRAYHGYTF. CDR3 DNA: TGTGCCAGCAGCCAGAACAGGGCCTACCATGGCTACACCTTC.

Only a few counts were recorded for this clone. The chain couples TRBV19 to TRBJ2-2, with 9 bases that match TRBD2. The J segment lost 0 bases and the V segment lost 4 bases, leaving 0 bases of the junction unmatched. This CDR3 contains 15 residues. CDR1 LNHDA and CDR2 SQIVND come from the germline V gene (reference sequence). The CDR3 loop is CASSTSGANTGELFF. CDR3 nucleotide sequence: TGTGCCAGTAGTACTAGCGGGGCGAACACCGGGGAGCTGTTTTTT.